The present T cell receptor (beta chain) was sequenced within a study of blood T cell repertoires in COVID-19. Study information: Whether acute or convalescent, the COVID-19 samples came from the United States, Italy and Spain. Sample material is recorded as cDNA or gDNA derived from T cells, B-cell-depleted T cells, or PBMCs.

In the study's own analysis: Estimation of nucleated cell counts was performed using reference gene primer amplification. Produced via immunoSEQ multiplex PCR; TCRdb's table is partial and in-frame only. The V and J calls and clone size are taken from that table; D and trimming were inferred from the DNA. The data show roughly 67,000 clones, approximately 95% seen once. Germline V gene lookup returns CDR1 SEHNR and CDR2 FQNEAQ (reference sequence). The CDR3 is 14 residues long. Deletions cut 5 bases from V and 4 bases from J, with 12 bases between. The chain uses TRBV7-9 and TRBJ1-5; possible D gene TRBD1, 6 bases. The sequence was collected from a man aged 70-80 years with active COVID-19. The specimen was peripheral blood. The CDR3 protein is CASSVDSINQPQHF. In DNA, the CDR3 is TGTGCCAGCAGCGTGGACAGCATTAATCAGCCCCAGCATTTT.